These 28 T cell receptor beta chains share one sample of origin, sequenced in a study of T cells in Graves' hyperthyroidism and ophthalmopathy. RNA transcripts yielded amplified TCR beta CDR3 regions. With the HTBI primer set, the TCR CDR3 went through a first round of RT-PCR. A single record per CDR3 protein comes from TCRdb applying MiXCR to the multiplex PCR reads. This table has some 490,000 distinct CDR3 sequences, approximately 23% appearing once. Specimen: blood. The source of these receptors is a woman aged 70-85 years with Graves' ophthalmopathy.

This clonotype has at least ten counts. This chain links TRBV6-6 with TRBJ2-7, with 10 bases that match TRBD2. V gave up 0 bases and J gave up 3 bases; unmatched junction bases: 14. The CDR3 consists of 19 residues. Germline V lookup: CDR1 MNHNY, CDR2 SVGAGI (reference sequence). CDR3 sequence (DNA): TGTGCCAGCAGTTACTCGTTCCCTAGCGGGAGTGGTCAGGTCTACGAGCAGTACTTC. Translation gives CASSYSFPSGSGQVYEQYF.

The table lists this clonotype with a few counts. This chain joins TRBV6-1 and TRBJ2-5, with a tentative D call TRBD1 (5 bases). With 7 bases removed from V and 3 bases from J, the gap between germline ends came to 12 bases. From germline, CDR1 is MNHNS and CDR2 SASEGT. This CDR3 is built from 13 residues. The CDR3 is CASKQTVKETQYF. The CDR3 coding sequence is TGTGCCAGCAAACAGACAGTCAAAGAGACCCAGTACTTC.

At least ten counts were recorded for this clonotype. The rearrangement joins TRBV7-2 to TRBJ2-7; D gene uncertain. The length of the CDR3 is 14 residues. The germline V gene has CDR1 SGHTA and CDR2 FQGNSA. Deletions cut 4 bases from V and 3 bases from J, with 13 bases between. The CDR3 DNA sequence: TGTGCCAGCAGCTCGATGGGTGGAAACTACGAGCAGTACTTC. Translated: CASSSMGGNYEQYF.

This clonotype turned up a few times. The rearrangement joins TRBV24-1 to TRBJ1-5; no definite D call. Trimming took off 5 bases at V and 7 bases at J, with 8 bases between the two ends. The germline V gene encodes CDR1 KGHDR and CDR2 SFDVKD. The CDR3 length is 12 residues. CDR3 in DNA: TGTGCCACCAGTGGCAATGGGCAGCCCCAGCATTTT. Amino acids: CATSGNGQPQHF.

V and J are TRBV5-6 and TRBJ2-3; D perhaps matches TRBD2 (6 bases). Trimming shortened V by 0 bases and J by 8 bases, and 10 bases separated the two germline ends. The CDR3 is 13 residues long. Germline lookup yields CDR1 SGHDT and CDR2 YYEEEE. The CDR3 coding sequence is TGTGCCAGCAGCTTGGTTCCGCGGGGTACGCAGTATTTT. Translated: CASSLVPRGTQYF. The variable domain in full, completed from reference TRBV5-6 and TRBJ2-3, reads DAGVTQSPTHLIKTRGQQVTLRCSPKSGHDTVSWYQQALGQGPQFIFQYYEEEERQRGNFPDRFSGHQFPNYSSELNVNALLLGDSALYLCASSLVPRGTQYFGPGTRLTVL.

Of note for this clonotype: A much larger clone is a single base away; this may be a read error. The V and J genes are TRBV11-2 and TRBJ2-5; TRBD2 might be the D (7 bases). CDR1 SGHAT and CDR2 FQNNGV come from the germline V gene. Trimming took 5 bases from V and 9 from J, leaving 16 bases between them. The CDR3 loop spans 13 amino acids. The CDR3 region is CASSPTGREAQYF. CDR3 sequence (DNA): TGTGCCAGCAGCCCGACAGGCCGGGAGGCCCAGTACTTC.

This chain joins TRBV28 and TRBJ1-6; 7 bases are a match to TRBD1. J lost 6 bases, V lost 6 bases, and 11 bases had no gene match. The CDR3 contains 16 residues. CDR1 and CDR2 from the germline V gene are MDHEN and SYDVKM. The CDR3 nucleotides read TGTGCCAGCAGACGTGCGACAGGGCTCTCTAATTCACCCCTCCACTTT. It codes for CASRRATGLSNSPLHF.

This clonotype was counted between two and nine times. The chain links TRBV5-1 to TRBJ2-7; 7 bases line up with TRBD2. CDR1 is SGHRS, CDR2 YFSETQ, per germline. The CDR3 covers 15 residues. Trimming took 0 bases from V and 4 from J; bases not matched to a gene: 7. The CDR3 protein is CASSLGVGGGYEQYF. CDR3 nucleotides: TGCGCCAGCAGCTTGGGCGTCGGGGGAGGGTACGAGCAGTACTTC.

J is TRBJ2-3 and V is TRBV6-1; 7 bases are a match to TRBD2. Germline V lookup: CDR1 MNHNS, CDR2 SASEGT. The CDR3 has 17 residues. J lost 5 bases, V lost 5 bases, and 16 bases had no gene match. CDR3 sequence: CASSFTGLTPGGDTQYF. CDR3 in DNA: TGTGCCAGCAGTTTTACGGGCCTAACTCCGGGAGGAGATACGCAGTATTTT.

This chain connects TRBV12-3 or TRBV12-4 to TRBJ2-3; D gene ambiguous. The CDR3 has 12 amino acids. V was cut by 2 bases and J by 6 bases, with 6 bases left in between. CDR3 region: CASSLWRDTQYF. As DNA, the CDR3 is TGTGCCAGCAGTTTATGGCGGGATACGCAGTATTTT.

The chain has TRBV3-1 and TRBJ1-5, with D possibly being TRBD1 (5 bases). The germline V gene has CDR1 LGHDT and CDR2 YNNKEL (reference sequence). This CDR3 contains 15 residues. V lost 3 bases and J lost 3, with 12 bases in between. The CDR3 DNA reads TGTGCCAGCAGCCAGGGAGGGGACGACAATCAGCCCCAGCATTTT. This gives the protein CASSQGGDDNQPQHF.

This sequence joins TRBV19 and TRBJ1-5; 9 bases line up with TRBD1. Germline V gene lookup returns CDR1 LNHDA and CDR2 SQIVND (reference sequence). The CDR3 runs 14 residues. The ends lost 5 bases at V and 8 bases at J; junction bases unmatched: 7. The CDR3 loop reads CASSAGQGWEPQHF. The CDR3 DNA reads as TGTGCCAGTAGTGCCGGACAGGGGTGGGAGCCCCAGCATTTT.

This clonotype turned up a few times. CDR3 DNA sequence: TGTGCCAGCAGCCGGACTACCAGGGTTGAGCAGTTCTTC. Its translation is CASSRTTRVEQFF. The rearrangement uses TRBV6-2 or TRBV6-3 and TRBJ2-1; maybe TRBD2 (6 bases). From germline, CDR1 is MNHEY and CDR2 SVGEGT. The V end lost 6 bases, the J end lost 9 bases, and 15 bases lay between the germline ends. CDR3 length equals 13 residues.

The chain combines TRBV27 with TRBJ2-7; the D gene is possibly TRBD1 (5 bases). Trimming pared 6 bases from V and 4 bases from J, leaving 19 bases between. This CDR3 contains 15 residues. Germline-derived CDR1 and CDR2 are MNHEY and SMNVEV (reference sequence). This chain's CDR3 is CASSMGLPLIYEQYF. CDR3 in DNA: TGTGCCAGCAGCATGGGGCTACCTTTGATTTACGAGCAGTACTTC.

This clonotype was picked up a small number of times. V and J are TRBV18 and TRBJ1-1; D possibly corresponds to TRBD1 (6 bases). From germline, CDR1 is KGHSH and CDR2 LQKENI. V lost 6 bases, J lost 1 base, and 15 bases lay in between. The CDR3 extends over 15 amino acids. The CDR3 here is CASSPTRTENTEAFF. CDR3 bases: TGTGCCAGCTCCCCAACAAGGACAGAGAACACTGAAGCTTTCTTT.

This clonotype was picked up a small number of times. A read error may produce the germline difference seen at one junction end. The rearrangement links TRBV28 to TRBJ1-1; no firm D call. This CDR3 region has 12 residues. The germline gives CDR1 MDHEN, CDR2 SYDVKM. In DNA, the CDR3 is TGTGCCAGCAGCGACGTGAAGACTGAAGCTTTCTTT. This gives the protein CASSDVKTEAFF. Supplemented by reference TRBV28 and TRBJ1-1, the full variable domain reads DVKVTQSSRYLVKRTGEKVFLECVQDMDHENMFWYRQDPGLGLRLIYFSYDVKMKEKGDIPEGYSVSREKKERFSLILESASTNQTSMYLCASSDVKTEAFFGQGTRLTVV.

The genes are TRBV10-3 and TRBJ2-3; D unresolved. Trimming removed 10 bases from V and 0 bases from J, with 17 bases in between. The length of the CDR3 is 15 residues. The germline gives CDR1 ENHRY, CDR2 SYGVKD. CDR3 protein: CATGLFFESTDTQYF. The CDR3 DNA is TGTGCCACCGGCCTCTTTTTCGAGAGCACAGATACGCAGTATTTT.

This clonotype was detected a few times. The V gene is TRBV7-9, the J gene TRBJ1-2; D call uncertain. This CDR3 region has 14 residues. Germline values: CDR1 SEHNR, CDR2 FQNEAQ (reference sequence). V dropped 3 bases and J dropped 0 bases, with 8 bases sitting between them. The CDR3 sequence: CASSLTSPNYGYTF. The DNA of the CDR3 is TGTGCCAGCAGCTTGACATCCCCTAACTATGGCTACACCTTC. Drawing the rest from reference TRBV7-9 and TRBJ1-2, the complete variable domain is DTGVSQNPRHKITKRGQNVTFRCDPISEHNRLYWYRQTLGQGPEFLTYFQNEAQLEKSRLLSDRFSAERPKGSFSTLEIQRTEQGDSAMYLCASSLTSPNYGYTFGSGTRLTVV.

This clonotype has a count of ten or more. CDR3 amino acids: CASSLDRGLVGGPHEQYF. The CDR3 DNA is TGTGCCAGCAGTTTGGACAGGGGGCTGGTGGGAGGGCCCCACGAGCAGTACTTC. This chain joins TRBV28 and TRBJ2-7; 11 bases are a match to TRBD1. The germline V gene has CDR1 MDHEN and CDR2 SYDVKM. V was clipped by 3 bases and J by 5 bases; unmatched bases: 15. CDR3 length equals 18 residues.

The chain joins TRBV30 to TRBJ1-4; 7 bases are a match to TRBD1. Trimming cost V 1 base and J 3 bases; bases outside gene matches: 2. Germline lookup yields CDR1 GTSNPN and CDR2 SVGIG (reference sequence). The length of the CDR3 is 14 residues. As DNA, the CDR3 is TGTGCCTGGAGTGAGGGGGCGGCTAATGAAAAACTGTTTTTT. Translated, it gives CAWSEGAANEKLFF.

The chain has TRBV15 and TRBJ2-7, with a weak D call TRBD2 (6 bases). V was cut by 0 bases and J by 6 bases, with 15 bases left in between. CDR3 length: 15 residues. CDR1 and CDR2 from the germline V gene are LNHNV and YYDKDF (reference sequence). Written as DNA, the CDR3 is TGTGCCACCAGCAGAGACAGGAATCTGGGGGGCGAGCAGTACTTC. Protein: CATSRDRNLGGEQYF.

On this clonotype itself: Germline and junction disagree at one end, which may indicate a read error. This chain connects TRBV5-1 to TRBJ2-2; D is perhaps TRBD2 (5 bases). The CDR3 sequence is 13 residues long. The germline CDR1 and CDR2 sequences are SGHRS and YFSETQ. The CDR3 spells CASSLANTGELLF. CDR3 nucleotides: TGCGCCAGCAGCTTAGCGAACACCGGGGAGCTGCTTTTT. Variable domain in full (rest from reference TRBV5-1 and TRBJ2-2): KAGVTQTPRYLIKTRGQQVTLSCSPISGHRSVSWYQQTPGQGLQFLFEYFSETQRNKGNFPGRFSGRQFSNSRSEMNVSTLELGDSALYLCASSLANTGELLFGEGSRLTVL.

In nucleotides, the CDR3 is TGTGCCAGTAGTACGCAGTATGGCTACACCTTC. Its protein product is CASSTQYGYTF. V is TRBV19 and J is TRBJ1-2; D is uncertain. Trimming took 4 bases from V and 5 from J, leaving 5 bases between them. Germline assignment: CDR1 LNHDA and CDR2 SQIVND (reference sequence). This CDR3 comprises 11 residues. The full variable domain, rest sourced from reference TRBV19 and TRBJ1-2, is DGGITQSPKYLFRKEGQNVTLSCEQNLNHDAMYWYRQDPGQGLRLIYYSQIVNDFQKGDIAEGYSVSREKKESFPLTVTSAQKNPTAFYLCASSTQYGYTFGSGTRLTVV.

This clonotype was detected only a few times. This chain uses TRBV30 with TRBJ2-1, with 8 bases identical to TRBD2. Unmatched junction bases numbered 9, after V lost 6 bases and J lost 2 bases. This CDR3 is 15 amino acids long. Per the germline V gene, CDR1 is GTSNPN and CDR2 is SVGIG (reference sequence). CDR3 DNA: TGTGCCTGTCCACGTAAGCGGGGGACCTACAATGAGCAGTTCTTC. Translated: CACPRKRGTYNEQFF.

The chain couples TRBV6-1 to TRBJ2-3; D unresolved. This CDR3 spans 16 amino acids. V shed 6 bases and J shed 2 bases, with 18 bases lying between them. The germline V gene encodes CDR1 MNHNS and CDR2 SASEGT. In nucleotides, the CDR3 is TGTGCCAGCAGCCGCCCCCTGCGAGAGCCCACAGATACGCAGTATTTT. Translating it yields CASSRPLREPTDTQYF.

Concerning this clonotype: A much larger clone is a single base away; this may be a read error. This rearrangement joins TRBV28 to TRBJ2-7, with D tentatively TRBD2 (5 bases). The CDR3 has 15 residues. Germline CDR1 reads MDHEN; CDR2 reads SYDVKM. The CDR3 reads CASSLSEQRSYERYF. In DNA, the CDR3 is TGTGCCAGCAGTTTATCCGAACAGCGGTCCTACGAGCGGTACTTC. The full variable domain, rest sourced from reference TRBV28 and TRBJ2-7, is DVKVTQSSRYLVKRTGEKVFLECVQDMDHENMFWYRQDPGLGLRLIYFSYDVKMKEKGDIPEGYSVSREKKERFSLILESASTNQTSMYLCASSLSEQRSYERYFGPGTRLTVT.

This chain's CDR3 is CSVSQTGDSNQPQHF. The CDR3 DNA is TGCAGCGTTTCCCAGACAGGAGACAGCAATCAGCCCCAGCATTTT. This chain uses TRBV29-1 with TRBJ1-5, with D tentatively TRBD1 (6 bases). The CDR3 runs to 15 residues. V lost 5 bases to trimming and J lost 1 base, with 15 bases between them. Germline V gene sequence: CDR1 SQVTM, CDR2 ANQGSEA.

The J gene is TRBJ2-7, the V gene TRBV9, with D unclear. Trimming shortened V by 1 base and J by 1 base, and 9 bases separated the two germline ends. Germline assignment: CDR1 SGDLS and CDR2 YYNGEE. CDR3 length: 14 residues. CDR3 DNA sequence: TGTGCCAGCAGCGTAAACTCTCATTCCTACGAGCAGTACTTC. As protein: CASSVNSHSYEQYF.